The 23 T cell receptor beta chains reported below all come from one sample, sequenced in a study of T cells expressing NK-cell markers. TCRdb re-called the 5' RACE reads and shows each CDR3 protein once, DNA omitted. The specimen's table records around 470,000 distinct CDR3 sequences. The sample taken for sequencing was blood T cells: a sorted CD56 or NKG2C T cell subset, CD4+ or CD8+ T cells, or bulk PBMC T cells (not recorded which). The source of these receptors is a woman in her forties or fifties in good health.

The CDR3 loop reads CASSLRTGGNYGYTF. The rearrangement links TRBV12-3 or TRBV12-4 to TRBJ1-2; TCRdb returns TRBD1, unconfirmable since there is no DNA. The CDR3 totals 15 residues.

CDR3 region: CASSPVGSSYEQYF. J is TRBJ2-7 and V is TRBV3-1. The CDR3 loop spans 14 amino acids. Looked up from germline, CDR1 is LGHDT and CDR2 is YNNKEL (reference sequence).

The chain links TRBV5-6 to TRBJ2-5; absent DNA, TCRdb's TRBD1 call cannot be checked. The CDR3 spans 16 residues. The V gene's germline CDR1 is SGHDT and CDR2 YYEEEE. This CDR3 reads CASSKSLDRGEETQYF.

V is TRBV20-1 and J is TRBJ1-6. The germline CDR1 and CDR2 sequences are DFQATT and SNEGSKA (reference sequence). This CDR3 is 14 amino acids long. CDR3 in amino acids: CSAKEGLLNSPLHF.

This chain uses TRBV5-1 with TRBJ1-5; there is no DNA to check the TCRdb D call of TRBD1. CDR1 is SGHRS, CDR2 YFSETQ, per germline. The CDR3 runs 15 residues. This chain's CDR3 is CASSLTTGDVQPQHF. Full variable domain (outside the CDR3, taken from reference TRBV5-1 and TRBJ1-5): KAGVTQTPRYLIKTRGQQVTLSCSPISGHRSVSWYQQTPGQGLQFLFEYFSETQRNKGNFPGRFSGRQFSNSRSEMNVSTLELGDSALYLCASSLTTGDVQPQHFGDGTRLSIL.

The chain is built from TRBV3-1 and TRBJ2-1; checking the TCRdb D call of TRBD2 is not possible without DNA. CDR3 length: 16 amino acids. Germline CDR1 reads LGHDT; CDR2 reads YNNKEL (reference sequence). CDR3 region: CASSQRAGGPHNEQFF.

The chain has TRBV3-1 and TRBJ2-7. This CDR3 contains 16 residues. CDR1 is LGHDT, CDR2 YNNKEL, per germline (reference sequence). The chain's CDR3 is CASSQEVGGFSYEQYF.

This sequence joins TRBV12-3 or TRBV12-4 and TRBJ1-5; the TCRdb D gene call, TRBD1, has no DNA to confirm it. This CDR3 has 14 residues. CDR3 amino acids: CASSLGPPNQPQHF.

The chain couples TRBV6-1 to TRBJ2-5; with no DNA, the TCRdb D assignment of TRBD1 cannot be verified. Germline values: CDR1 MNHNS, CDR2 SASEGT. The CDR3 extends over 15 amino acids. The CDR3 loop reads CASSEIGASLETQYF.

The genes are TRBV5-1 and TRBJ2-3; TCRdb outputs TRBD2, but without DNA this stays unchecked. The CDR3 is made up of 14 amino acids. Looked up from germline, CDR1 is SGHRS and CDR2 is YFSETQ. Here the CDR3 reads CASSTRLAGDTQYF.

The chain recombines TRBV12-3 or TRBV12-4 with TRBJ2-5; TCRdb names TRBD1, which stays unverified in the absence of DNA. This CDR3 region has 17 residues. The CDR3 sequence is CASSLRTGGLLQETQYF.

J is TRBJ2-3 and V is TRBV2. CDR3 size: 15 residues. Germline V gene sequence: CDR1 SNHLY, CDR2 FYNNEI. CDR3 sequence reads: CASIFPSPSTDTQYF.

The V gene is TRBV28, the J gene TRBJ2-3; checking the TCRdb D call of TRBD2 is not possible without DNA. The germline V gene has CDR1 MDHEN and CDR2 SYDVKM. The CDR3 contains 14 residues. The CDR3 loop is CASSLQLAGATQYF. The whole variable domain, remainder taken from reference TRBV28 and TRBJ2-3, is DVKVTQSSRYLVKRTGEKVFLECVQDMDHENMFWYRQDPGLGLRLIYFSYDVKMKEKGDIPEGYSVSREKKERFSLILESASTNQTSMYLCASSLQLAGATQYFGPGTRLTVL.

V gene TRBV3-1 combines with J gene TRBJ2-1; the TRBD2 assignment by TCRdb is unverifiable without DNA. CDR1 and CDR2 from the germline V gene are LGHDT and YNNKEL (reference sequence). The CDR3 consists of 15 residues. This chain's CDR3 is CASSQMAGGNNEQFF.

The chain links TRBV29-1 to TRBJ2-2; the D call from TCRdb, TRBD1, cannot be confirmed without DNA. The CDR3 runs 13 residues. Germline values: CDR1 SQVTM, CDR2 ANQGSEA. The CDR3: CSALTGPTGELFF.

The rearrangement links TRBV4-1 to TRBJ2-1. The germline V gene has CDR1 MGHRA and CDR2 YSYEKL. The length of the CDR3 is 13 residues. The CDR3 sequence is CASSLMQSNEQFF.

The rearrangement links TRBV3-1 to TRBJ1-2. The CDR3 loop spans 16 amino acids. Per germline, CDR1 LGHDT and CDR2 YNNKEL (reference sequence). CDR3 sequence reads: CASSQGTSVIGYGYTF.

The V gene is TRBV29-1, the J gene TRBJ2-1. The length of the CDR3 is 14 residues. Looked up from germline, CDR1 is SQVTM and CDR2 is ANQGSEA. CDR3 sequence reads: CSVDWRKTYNEQFF.

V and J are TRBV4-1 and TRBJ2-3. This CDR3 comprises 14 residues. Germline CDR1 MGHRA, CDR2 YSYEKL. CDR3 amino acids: CASSQETNTDTQYF.

The CDR3 loop reads CASSHKGTRGYNEQFF. The rearrangement links TRBV28 to TRBJ2-1; TCRdb outputs TRBD2, but without DNA this stays unchecked. Germline V lookup: CDR1 MDHEN, CDR2 SYDVKM. The CDR3 sequence is 16 residues long.

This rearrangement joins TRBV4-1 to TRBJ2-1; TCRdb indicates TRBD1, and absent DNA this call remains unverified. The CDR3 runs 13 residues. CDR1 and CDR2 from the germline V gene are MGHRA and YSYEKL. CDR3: CASSHLVGGEQFF.

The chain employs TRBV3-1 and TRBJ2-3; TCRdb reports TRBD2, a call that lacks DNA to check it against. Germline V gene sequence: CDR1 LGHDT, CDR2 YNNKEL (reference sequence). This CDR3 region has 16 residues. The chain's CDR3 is CASSQRGLAETDTQYF.

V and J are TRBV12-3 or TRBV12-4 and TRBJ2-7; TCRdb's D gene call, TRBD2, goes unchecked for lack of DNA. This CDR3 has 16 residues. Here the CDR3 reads CASSRRSGTSVNEQYF.